This note documents a single T cell receptor beta chain sequence. Its antigen remains unknown. This CDR3 is built from 16 residues. CDR1 and CDR2 (germline): DFQATT, SNEGSKA (reference sequence). V lost 0 bases and J 5 bases, leaving 19 bases between the germline ends. The data were obtained in a study of blood T cells in healthy people across ages. Whole-study results and caveats: With age, beta diversity per million T cells declined roughly linearly, significantly by approximately 41. Naive CD4+ cell counts and diversity both ran higher in long-lived than in aged donors.

Primed by a sample-barcoded 5' primer and a J-beta primer mix, a second PCR proceeded for about 7 to 11 cycles. A template-switch adaptor with 12 random nucleotides tagged each cDNA molecule. TCRdb used MiXCR to reprocess the 5' RACE reads, holding one entry per CDR3 protein. The table shows about 1 million distinct CDR3 sequences, with roughly 45% occurring only once. Approximately 9.1 milliliters was the volume of peripheral blood drawn from each donor. The sequence was obtained from a woman aged 60-70 years in good health. This chain uses TRBV20-1 with TRBJ1-2; no reliable D call. The source material was blood. The CDR3 spells CSARDREVAGRYGYTF. The CDR3, as DNA: TGCAGTGCTAGAGATCGAGAGGTGGCAGGACGATATGGCTACACCTTC.